Sequencing of this T cell receptor (beta chain) was carried out in a study of CD8 T cells in Susac syndrome. TEMRA cells underwent FACS enrichment and CD8+ and CD4+ T cells underwent negative isolation. Reverse transcription of roughly 0.45 to 1 ug RNA used random hexamers. Each CDR3 protein is one row after TCRdb ran MiXCR on the immunoSEQ multiplex PCR reads. Of approximately 100,000 distinct CDR3 sequences in the sample, roughly 92% were seen once. This clonotype was seen only a few times. Specimen: CD8+ T cells from PBMCs. The TCR sequence derives from a human donor in good health.

CDR3 in DNA: TGTGCCAGCTCGGACAGGAGCTCCTACAATGAGCAGTTCTTC. Its protein is CASSDRSSYNEQFF. The J gene is TRBJ2-1, the V gene TRBV2, with TRBD1 identical over 7 bases. The germline V gene has CDR1 SNHLY and CDR2 FYNNEI. J gave up 0 bases and V 8 bases, and 4 bases lay outside the gene matches. The CDR3 is made up of 14 amino acids. Complete variable domain (other parts from reference TRBV2 and TRBJ2-1): EPEVTQTPSHQVTQMGQEVILRCVPISNHLYFYWYRQILGQKVEFLVSFYNNEISEKSEIFDDQFSVERPDGSNFTLKIRSTKLEDSAMYFCASSDRSSYNEQFFGPGTRLTVL.